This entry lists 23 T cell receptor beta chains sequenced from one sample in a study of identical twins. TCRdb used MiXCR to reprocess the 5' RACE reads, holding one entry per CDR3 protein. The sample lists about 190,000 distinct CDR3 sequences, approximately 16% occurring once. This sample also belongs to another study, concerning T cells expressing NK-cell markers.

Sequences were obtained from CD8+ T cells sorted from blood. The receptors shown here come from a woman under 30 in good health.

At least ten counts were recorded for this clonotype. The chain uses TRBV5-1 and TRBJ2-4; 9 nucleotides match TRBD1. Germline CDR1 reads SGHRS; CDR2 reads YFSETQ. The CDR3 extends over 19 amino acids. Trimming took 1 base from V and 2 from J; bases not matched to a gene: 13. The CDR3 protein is CASSLPGTGTYLSKNIQYF. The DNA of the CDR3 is TGCGCCAGCAGCTTGCCCGGGACAGGGACTTACCTTTCCAAAAACATTCAGTACTTC.

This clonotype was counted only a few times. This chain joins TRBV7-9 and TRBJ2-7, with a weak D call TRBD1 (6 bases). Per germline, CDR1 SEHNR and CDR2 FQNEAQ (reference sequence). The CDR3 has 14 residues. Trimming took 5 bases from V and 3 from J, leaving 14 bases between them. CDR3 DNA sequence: TGTGCCAGCAGCCACCGGGACAAACACTACGAGCAGTACTTC. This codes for CASSHRDKHYEQYF.

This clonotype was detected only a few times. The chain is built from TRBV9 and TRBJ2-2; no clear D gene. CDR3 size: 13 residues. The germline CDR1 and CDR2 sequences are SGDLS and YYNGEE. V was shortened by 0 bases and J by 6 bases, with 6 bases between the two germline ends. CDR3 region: CASSVGGSGELFF. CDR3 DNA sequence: TGTGCCAGCAGCGTAGGCGGTTCCGGGGAGCTGTTTTTT.

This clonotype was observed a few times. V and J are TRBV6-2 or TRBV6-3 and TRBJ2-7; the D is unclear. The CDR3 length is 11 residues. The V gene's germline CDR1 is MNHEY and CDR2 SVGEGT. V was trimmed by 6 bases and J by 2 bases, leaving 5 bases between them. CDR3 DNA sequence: TGTGCCAGCAGCTACGCCTACGAGCAGTACTTC. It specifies CASSYAYEQYF.

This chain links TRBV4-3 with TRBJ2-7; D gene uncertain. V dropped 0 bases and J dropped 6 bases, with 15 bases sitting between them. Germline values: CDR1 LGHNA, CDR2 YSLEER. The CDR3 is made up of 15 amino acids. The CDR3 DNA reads TGCGCCAGCAGCCAAGAACGACTCCTCGCCGTCGAGCAGTACTTC. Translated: CASSQERLLAVEQYF.

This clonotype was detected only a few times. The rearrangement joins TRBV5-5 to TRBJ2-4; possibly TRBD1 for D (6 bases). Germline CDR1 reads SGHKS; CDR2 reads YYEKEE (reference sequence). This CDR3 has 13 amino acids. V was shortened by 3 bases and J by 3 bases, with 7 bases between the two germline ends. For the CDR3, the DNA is TGTGCCAGCAGCTGGACAGTCAAAAACATTCAGTACTTC. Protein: CASSWTVKNIQYF. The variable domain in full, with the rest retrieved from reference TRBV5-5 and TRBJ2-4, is DAGVTQSPTHLIKTRGQQVTLRCSPISGHKSVSWYQQVLGQGPQFIFQYYEKEERGRGNFPDRFSARQFPNYSSELNVNALLLGDSALYLCASSWTVKNIQYFGAGTRLSVL.

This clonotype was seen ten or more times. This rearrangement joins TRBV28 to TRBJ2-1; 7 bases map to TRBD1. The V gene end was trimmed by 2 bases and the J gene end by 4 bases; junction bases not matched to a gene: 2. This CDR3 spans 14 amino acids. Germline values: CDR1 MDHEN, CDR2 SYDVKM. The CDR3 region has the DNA TGTGCCAGCAGTTTAACCAGGGGGTACAATGAGCAGTTCTTC. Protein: CASSLTRGYNEQFF.

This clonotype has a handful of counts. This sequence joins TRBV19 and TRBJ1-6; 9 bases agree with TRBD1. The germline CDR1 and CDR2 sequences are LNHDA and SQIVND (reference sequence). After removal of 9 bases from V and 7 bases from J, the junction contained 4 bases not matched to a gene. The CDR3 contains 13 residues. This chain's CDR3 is CASAGTGNSPLHF. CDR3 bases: TGTGCCAGCGCCGGGACAGGGAATTCACCCCTCCACTTT.

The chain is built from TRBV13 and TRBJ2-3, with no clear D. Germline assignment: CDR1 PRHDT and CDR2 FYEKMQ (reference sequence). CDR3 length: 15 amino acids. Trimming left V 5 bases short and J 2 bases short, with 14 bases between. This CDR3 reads CASSPPPSSTDTQYF. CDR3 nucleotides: TGTGCCAGCAGCCCCCCCCCATCGTCCACAGATACGCAGTATTTT.

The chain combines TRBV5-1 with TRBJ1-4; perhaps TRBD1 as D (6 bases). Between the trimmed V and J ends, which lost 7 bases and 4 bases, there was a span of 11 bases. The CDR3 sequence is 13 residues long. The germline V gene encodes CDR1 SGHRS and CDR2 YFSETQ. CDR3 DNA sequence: TGCGCCAGCCGGGGGCTGGTTAATGAAAAACTGTTTTTT. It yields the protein CASRGLVNEKLFF. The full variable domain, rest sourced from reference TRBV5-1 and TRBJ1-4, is KAGVTQTPRYLIKTRGQQVTLSCSPISGHRSVSWYQQTPGQGLQFLFEYFSETQRNKGNFPGRFSGRQFSNSRSEMNVSTLELGDSALYLCASRGLVNEKLFFGSGTQLSVL.

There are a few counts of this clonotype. The DNA of the CDR3 is TGTGCCAGCAGGGCGGGAGATACGCAGTATTTT. As protein: CASRAGDTQYF. The chain couples TRBV12-3 or TRBV12-4 to TRBJ2-3; tentative D call: TRBD2 (5 bases). Trimming left V 6 bases short and J 5 bases short, with 6 bases between. The CDR3 is 11 amino acids.

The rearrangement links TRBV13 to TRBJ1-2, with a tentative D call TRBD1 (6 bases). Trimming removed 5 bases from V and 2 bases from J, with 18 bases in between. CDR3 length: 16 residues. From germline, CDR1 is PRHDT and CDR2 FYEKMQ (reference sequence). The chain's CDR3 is CASSLGVGTGNYGYTF. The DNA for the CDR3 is TGTGCCAGCAGCCTGGGGGTCGGTACAGGGAACTATGGCTACACCTTC.

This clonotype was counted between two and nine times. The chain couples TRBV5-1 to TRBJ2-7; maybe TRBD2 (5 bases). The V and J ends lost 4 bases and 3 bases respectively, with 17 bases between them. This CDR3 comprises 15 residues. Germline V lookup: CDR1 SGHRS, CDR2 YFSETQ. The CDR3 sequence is CASSPQRGRGYEQYF. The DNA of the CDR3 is TGCGCCAGCAGCCCTCAGAGAGGGAGAGGCTACGAGCAGTACTTC.

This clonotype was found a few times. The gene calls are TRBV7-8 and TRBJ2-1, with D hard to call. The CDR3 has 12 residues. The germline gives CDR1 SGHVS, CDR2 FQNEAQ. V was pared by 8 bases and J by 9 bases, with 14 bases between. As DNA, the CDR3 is TGTGCCAGCTTACCTAGTGGAGTTGAGCAGTTCTTC. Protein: CASLPSGVEQFF. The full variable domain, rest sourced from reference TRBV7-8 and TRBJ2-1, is GAGVSQSPRYKVAKRGQDVALRCDPISGHVSLFWYQQALGQGPEFLTYFQNEAQLDKSGLPSDRFFAERPEGSVSTLKIQRTQQEDSAVYLCASLPSGVEQFFGPGTRLTVL.

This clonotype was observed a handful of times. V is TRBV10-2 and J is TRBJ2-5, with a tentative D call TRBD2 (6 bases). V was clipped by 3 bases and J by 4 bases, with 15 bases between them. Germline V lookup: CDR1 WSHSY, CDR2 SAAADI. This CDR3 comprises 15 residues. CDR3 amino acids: CASSDPGLSGETQYF. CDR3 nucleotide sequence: TGCGCCAGCAGTGACCCGGGACTTTCTGGAGAGACCCAGTACTTC.

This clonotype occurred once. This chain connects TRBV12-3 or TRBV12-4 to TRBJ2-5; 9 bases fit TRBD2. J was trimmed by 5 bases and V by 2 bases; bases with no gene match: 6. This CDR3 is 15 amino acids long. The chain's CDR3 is CASSLIAGGLETQYF. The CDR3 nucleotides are TGTGCCAGCAGTTTAATTGCGGGGGGGCTGGAGACCCAGTACTTC.

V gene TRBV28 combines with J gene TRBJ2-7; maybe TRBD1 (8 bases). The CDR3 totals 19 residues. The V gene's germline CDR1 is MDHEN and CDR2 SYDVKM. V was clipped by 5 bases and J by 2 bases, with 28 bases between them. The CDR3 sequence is CASSPSGGQGAGDPYEQYF. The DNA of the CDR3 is TGTGCCAGCAGTCCCTCCGGTGGGCAGGGGGCGGGGGATCCCTACGAGCAGTACTTC. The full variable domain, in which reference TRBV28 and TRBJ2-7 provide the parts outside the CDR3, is DVKVTQSSRYLVKRTGEKVFLECVQDMDHENMFWYRQDPGLGLRLIYFSYDVKMKEKGDIPEGYSVSREKKERFSLILESASTNQTSMYLCASSPSGGQGAGDPYEQYFGPGTRLTVT.

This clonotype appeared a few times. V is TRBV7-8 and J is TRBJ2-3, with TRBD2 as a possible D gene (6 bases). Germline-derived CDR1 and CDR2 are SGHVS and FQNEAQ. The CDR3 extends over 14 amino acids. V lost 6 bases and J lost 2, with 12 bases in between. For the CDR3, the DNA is TGTGCCAGCAGGCATCGGGACTCCACAGATACGCAGTATTTT. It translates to CASRHRDSTDTQYF.

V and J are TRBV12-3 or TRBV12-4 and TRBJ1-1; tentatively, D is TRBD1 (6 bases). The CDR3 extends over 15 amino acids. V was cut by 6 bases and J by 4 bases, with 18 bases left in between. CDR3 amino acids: CASSFAPGVGTEAFF. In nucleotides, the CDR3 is TGTGCCAGCAGCTTTGCTCCAGGGGTTGGCACTGAAGCTTTCTTT.

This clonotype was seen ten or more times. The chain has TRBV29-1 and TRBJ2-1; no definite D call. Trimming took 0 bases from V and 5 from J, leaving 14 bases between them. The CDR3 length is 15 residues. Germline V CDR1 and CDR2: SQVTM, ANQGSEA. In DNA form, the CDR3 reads TGCAGCGTTGAAGATCTTCATCGTATTAACAATGAGCAGTTCTTC. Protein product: CSVEDLHRINNEQFF.

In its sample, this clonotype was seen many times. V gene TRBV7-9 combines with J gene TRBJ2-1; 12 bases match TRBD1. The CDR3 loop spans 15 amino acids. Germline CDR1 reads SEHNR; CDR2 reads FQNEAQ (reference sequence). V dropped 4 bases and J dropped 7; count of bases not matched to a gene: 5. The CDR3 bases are TGTGCCAGCAGCTCGGGACAGGGGGCGAGGAATGAGCAGTTCTTC. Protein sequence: CASSSGQGARNEQFF.

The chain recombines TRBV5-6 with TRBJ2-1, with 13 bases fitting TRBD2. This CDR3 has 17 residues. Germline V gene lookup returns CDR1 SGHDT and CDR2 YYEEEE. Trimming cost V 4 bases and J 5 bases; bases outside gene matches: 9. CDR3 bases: TGTGCCAGCAGCCTAGGACTAGCGGGGGACACTAACAATGAGCAGTTCTTC. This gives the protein CASSLGLAGDTNNEQFF.

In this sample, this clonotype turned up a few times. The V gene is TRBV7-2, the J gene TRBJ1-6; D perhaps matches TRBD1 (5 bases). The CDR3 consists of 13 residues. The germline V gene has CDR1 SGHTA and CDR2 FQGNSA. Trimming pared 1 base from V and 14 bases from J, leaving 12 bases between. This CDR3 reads CASSLVRVISLHF. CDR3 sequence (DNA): TGTGCCAGCAGCTTAGTCAGGGTTATATCCCTCCACTTT. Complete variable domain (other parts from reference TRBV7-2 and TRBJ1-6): GAGVSQSPSNKVTEKGKDVELRCDPISGHTALYWYRQSLGQGLEFLIYFQGNSAPDKSGLPSDRFSAERTGGSVSTLTIQRTQQEDSAVYLCASSLVRVISLHFGNGTRLTVT.